The rows below give T cell receptor beta chains drawn from one sample of a study of blood T cell repertoires in COVID-19. Clones were sequenced by immunoSEQ multiplex PCR, and TCRdb holds only the in-frame ones, with some missing. The top ten clones hold 10% of a sample with roughly 89,000 clones, around three quarters of them seen once. Sequencing used peripheral blood. All receptors come from a woman aged 70-85 years with acute or convalescent COVID-19. The conserved cysteine and the conserved F or W are not part of the CDR3 here. The order of the fields is D gene, V gene, J gene, CDR3 protein. A D gene is named only where the DNA matches it firmly.

D gene: NA; V gene: TRBV5-4; J gene: TRBJ1-4; CDR3 protein: ASSSDGKGEKLF
D gene: TRBD2; V gene: TRBV11-2; J gene: TRBJ2-3; CDR3 protein: ASSQRLAGRSSTDTQY
D gene: TRBD1; V gene: TRBV5-4; J gene: TRBJ2-7; CDR3 protein: ASSRGTGRNYEQY
D gene: TRBD1; V gene: TRBV5-4; J gene: TRBJ2-7; CDR3 protein: ASSFGTGAYEQY
D gene: TRBD1; V gene: TRBV7-8; J gene: TRBJ1-3; CDR3 protein: ASSSDRVDSGNTIY
D gene: TRBD2; V gene: TRBV24-1; J gene: TRBJ2-1; CDR3 protein: ATSDYSRGEREQF
D gene: NA; V gene: TRBV28; J gene: TRBJ1-2; CDR3 protein: ASRPGKDYGYT
D gene: NA; V gene: TRBV7-2; J gene: TRBJ1-1; CDR3 protein: ASSSRGNTEAF
D gene: NA; V gene: TRBV2; J gene: TRBJ1-5; CDR3 protein: ASSGAGGGNQPQH
D gene: NA; V gene: TRBV7-8; J gene: TRBJ1-1; CDR3 protein: ASSLTVLNTEAF
D gene: NA; V gene: TRBV28; J gene: TRBJ1-5; CDR3 protein: ASSFYDRFSNQPQH
D gene: NA; V gene: TRBV24-1; J gene: TRBJ1-2; CDR3 protein: ATSDSRDRYGYT
D gene: NA; V gene: TRBV4-2; J gene: TRBJ2-3; CDR3 protein: ASSQDRFPSGTQY
D gene: NA; V gene: TRBV19; J gene: TRBJ2-7; CDR3 protein: ASSQGPFLYEQY
D gene: NA; V gene: TRBV7-2; J gene: TRBJ2-3; CDR3 protein: ASSLVSADTQY
D gene: NA; V gene: TRBV11-2; J gene: TRBJ1-1; CDR3 protein: ASSFLQEAF
D gene: TRBD2; V gene: TRBV7-6; J gene: TRBJ2-1; CDR3 protein: ASSQGTSGTYNEQF
D gene: NA; V gene: TRBV6-5; J gene: TRBJ2-3; CDR3 protein: ASRTGGGNTQY
D gene: NA; V gene: TRBV19; J gene: TRBJ1-2; CDR3 protein: ASNRQNSNYGYT
D gene: TRBD1; V gene: TRBV3-1/TRBV3-2; J gene: TRBJ2-5; CDR3 protein: ASRVTGVETQY
D gene: NA; V gene: TRBV6-1; J gene: TRBJ1-4; CDR3 protein: ASSETTGTHLF
D gene: TRBD2; V gene: TRBV18; J gene: TRBJ2-3; CDR3 protein: ASSRTTGTSGASTDTQY
D gene: NA; V gene: TRBV6-1; J gene: TRBJ1-1; CDR3 protein: ASSVHIGGDKGNEAF
D gene: NA; V gene: TRBV7-8; J gene: TRBJ2-7; CDR3 protein: ASSRRGQTHPYEQY
D gene: TRBD2; V gene: TRBV29-1; J gene: TRBJ2-7; CDR3 protein: SVETSGSSYEQY
D gene: TRBD2; V gene: TRBV5-5; J gene: TRBJ2-2; CDR3 protein: ASSPQAGVTGELF
D gene: NA; V gene: TRBV5-4; J gene: TRBJ2-3; CDR3 protein: ASSPRKGSGSTDTQY
D gene: TRBD1; V gene: TRBV10-3; J gene: TRBJ1-2; CDR3 protein: AIRPGTEDGYT
D gene: NA; V gene: TRBV12-3/TRBV12-4; J gene: TRBJ2-7; CDR3 protein: ASSSSTAYEQY
D gene: TRBD1; V gene: TRBV5-1; J gene: TRBJ1-6; CDR3 protein: ASRRTGTGISPLH
D gene: NA; V gene: TRBV5-1; J gene: TRBJ1-2; CDR3 protein: ASSSGGRATNYGYT
D gene: TRBD1; V gene: TRBV18; J gene: TRBJ1-2; CDR3 protein: ASSPVSGTGKGDGYT
D gene: TRBD2; V gene: TRBV19; J gene: TRBJ2-3; CDR3 protein: ASSIGSGGTDTQY
D gene: NA; V gene: TRBV6-6; J gene: TRBJ2-1; CDR3 protein: ASSYSNTNNEQF
D gene: TRBD1; V gene: TRBV5-1; J gene: TRBJ1-4; CDR3 protein: ASSAQQGIGEKLF
D gene: NA; V gene: TRBV11-2; J gene: TRBJ1-1; CDR3 protein: ASSLQGPVTEAF
D gene: NA; V gene: TRBV5-1; J gene: TRBJ1-2; CDR3 protein: ASSLATEFGYT
D gene: NA; V gene: TRBV3-1/TRBV3-2; J gene: TRBJ1-4; CDR3 protein: ASSQEEQGVEKLF
D gene: NA; V gene: TRBV7-7; J gene: TRBJ2-5; CDR3 protein: ASSLGGYQETQY
D gene: NA; V gene: TRBV28; J gene: TRBJ1-2; CDR3 protein: ASSVQGYKGYT
D gene: NA; V gene: TRBV6-5; J gene: TRBJ1-5; CDR3 protein: ASSSRDQPQH
D gene: TRBD2; V gene: TRBV3-1/TRBV3-2; J gene: TRBJ2-2; CDR3 protein: ASSQVAGHITGELF
D gene: TRBD1; V gene: TRBV28; J gene: TRBJ1-5; CDR3 protein: ASRAGGGQPQH
D gene: NA; V gene: TRBV5-1; J gene: TRBJ2-6; CDR3 protein: ASSLAGNGANVLT
D gene: NA; V gene: TRBV5-1; J gene: TRBJ1-2; CDR3 protein: ASSLGQGLGGYT